This T cell receptor beta chain was recovered during a study of PD-L1 blockade in urothelial cancer (dated by TCRdb to 2016 to 2017). For the wider study: All patients started therapy around 2014 and received atezolizumab 1,200 mg intravenously every 3 weeks. Twenty-five of 29 patients were identified as males with urothelial cancer of bladder origin, and a prior smoking history was reported by 18 of 29 patients. Patients had an ECOG performance status of 0 or 1 and had received between 0 and 3 prior chemotherapy regimens. Blood samples were analyzed 3 weeks after the start of treatment (second dose) and 6 weeks after the start of treatment. A median of roughly 140,000 T cells and approximately 86,000 unique TCRs was obtained from blood samples, and a median clonality of 0.080 was observed. Somatic, immune and clinical correlates of response to PD-L1 blockade with atezolizumab in urothelial cancer were the focus of an exploratory multi-omic analysis. Pretreatment tumor samples, along with matched peripheral blood serially collected before and after atezolizumab treatment, were subjected to TCR sequencing. Progression-free survival longer than 6 months counted as durable clinical benefit, and TCR features were additionally tested against both progression-free and overall survival. Whole exome sequencing and RNA sequencing of pretreatment tumors were performed alongside TCR sequencing in the same patients. Fewer than ten patients reached durable clinical benefit, while 20 patients did not. Under 30 patients had pretreatment blood TCR-seq, about 25 had at least one posttreatment blood collection, and about 25 had tumor TCR-seq. Points the paper makes about the study in general: Because the sample size was small (n of about 27) and many of the analyses were exploratory, the results are meant to be hypothesis-generating. Patients with durable benefit showed greater expansion of tumor-associated TCR clones in peripheral blood 3 weeks after starting treatment (n ≈ 20, p = 0.022). A pretreatment peripheral blood TCR clonality below the median was linked to improved progression-free and overall survival.

Including cysteine and phenylalanine, the CDR3 has 15 amino acids. Only CDR3 DNA remains: 45 bases, in frame from the first base. V is cut back by 6 bases and J by 3 bases, with 6 bases in the junction unmatched. The germline V gene gives CDR1 as MNHEY and CDR2 as SVGAGI. The cohort included about 30 patients with locally advanced or metastatic urothelial carcinoma who were treated at Memorial Sloan Kettering on a trial protocol. Peripheral blood mononuclear cells were collected pretreatment and during treatment, with between 1 and 8 total time points per patient. The Qiagen DNeasy Blood extraction kit was used to purify genomic DNA from total PBMCs and tumor samples. PBMCs were collected pretreatment and during treatment, and were isolated and stored as previously described. Synthetic TCR analog templates were spiked into each PCR to estimate absolute template abundance from read counts. The immunoSEQ assay used bias-controlled V and J gene primers to amplify TCRbeta CDR3 regions from genomic DNA. Sequencing of rearranged TCRbeta segments was performed at approximately 20X coverage. The paper's processing steps were these. Sequencing errors were corrected by clustering and CDR3s were annotated against IMGT to assign V, D and J genes. Downstream analyses used only productive TCRbeta rearrangements and left out out-of-frame or stop-codon sequences. To compute clonality, Shannon entropy was normalized by the log of the number of unique productive sequences and then subtracted from one. Fisher's exact test with Benjamini-Hochberg correction, at a threshold of adjusted p below 0.01, was used to find clones that differed between time points or between blood and tumor. Held by TCRdb, this immuneACCESS table contains in-frame sequences only and omits some clones. Under half of the omission traces to an unresolved V gene where checked; the cause of the rest is unknown. The D gene and trimming were derived from the DNA, and the V and J assignments and clone size from that table. The table for this sample lists tens of thousands of clones; around 87% of them were counted only once. The ten largest clones capture 2.5% to 3.5% of the sample.

With regard to this clone: The target of this receptor is not known. No much larger clone exists at a distance of one base, and base qualities are not known.

This specimen was PBMCs, taken around atezolizumab (anti-PD-L1) treatment. The sequence is built from TRBV6-5 and TRBJ2-1; the central 9 bases match TRBD2. This TCR derives from a man in his fifties or sixties with urothelial cancer. CDR3 sequence: CASRPGLALYNEQFF. The nucleotides read TGTGCCAGCAGACCCGGACTAGCGCTCTACAATGAGCAGTTCTTC.